This TCR beta chain derives from a study of T-cell memory formation after mild COVID-19. Study-level information: Clusters were largely donor specific.

Overall study results and limits: The second-wave clones peaking on day 37 were not confirmed as SARS-CoV-2-specific. Pre-infection memory already had some responding clones, implying cross-reactive memory joined. Day 15 to 85 contracting clones showed balanced CD4/CD8; later expanders leaned CD4+.

About this clonotype itself: The antigen remains undetermined.

TCRdb reprocessed the 5' RACE reads via MiXCR and lists one record per CDR3 protein. The data hold 190,000 or so distinct CDR3 sequences, with roughly 30% observed a single time. CDR3 size: 20 residues. CDR1 and CDR2 (germline): MDHEN, SYDVKM. The V gene end was trimmed by 3 bases and the J gene end by 0 bases; junction bases not matched to a gene: 10. The sequence came from an adult woman who had mild COVID-19 (a few samples of this study predate the infection). Cell type and time point are not known. Material for sequencing was PBMCs or a T cell subset sorted from them (not recorded which). The genes are TRBV28 and TRBJ2-1, with TRBD2 identical over 14 bases. CDR3 sequence: CASSFPGLAGGPSSYNEQFF. The CDR3 DNA sequence: TGTGCCAGCAGTTTCCCAGGACTAGCGGGGGGCCCCAGCTCCTACAATGAGCAGTTCTTC.